The 13 T cell receptor beta chains in this list originate from one sample, sequenced in a study of CD8 T cells in ankylosing spondylitis. General study points: The study identified a TCR beta motif of several highly homologous variants that appeared characteristic of ankylosing spondylitis blood.

No cognate antigen is known for these TCRs. Using its own MiXCR run on the 5' RACE reads, TCRdb lists one record per CDR3 protein. Among approximately 540,000 distinct CDR3 sequences listed, 10% to 15% were seen once. Sequencing was done on a sample of blood, either unsorted or a sorted T cell fraction (not recorded which). Receptors were obtained from a male donor with ankylosing spondylitis.

This clonotype has a handful of counts. V gene TRBV24-1 combines with J gene TRBJ1-2, with no clear D. V gave up 1 base and J gave up 8 bases, with 10 bases separating them. This CDR3 region has 13 residues. In germline, CDR1 is KGHDR, CDR2 SFDVKD. The CDR3 DNA sequence: TGTGCCACCAGTGATTTCCGCGGTGGCGGCTACACCTTC. Translated, it gives CATSDFRGGGYTF.

J is TRBJ2-3 and V is TRBV5-1; D remains ambiguous. The germline CDR1 and CDR2 sequences are SGHRS and YFSETQ. Deletions cut 4 bases from V and 4 bases from J, with 16 bases between. There are 15 residues in the CDR3. CDR3 region: CASSLGWVEADTQYF. The CDR3 nucleotides are TGCGCCAGCAGCCTTGGTTGGGTAGAGGCAGATACGCAGTATTTT.

In its sample, this clonotype was seen a few times. The chain links TRBV7-2 to TRBJ1-1, with D hard to call. The V end was cut by 1 base, the J end by 11 bases, with 11 bases between. The V gene's germline CDR1 is SGHTA and CDR2 FQGNSA. The CDR3 is 12 amino acids. CDR3 sequence (DNA): TGTGCCAGCAGCTTAGAGGGCCGTGGGGCTTTCTTT. Translating it yields CASSLEGRGAFF.

This clonotype occurred a few times. The chain recombines TRBV20-1 with TRBJ2-7; 7 bases are a match to TRBD2. The trim removed 5 bases at V and 5 bases at J, leaving 6 bases unmatched. Germline CDR1 is DFQATT and CDR2 is SNEGSKA (reference sequence). This CDR3 region has 12 residues. The CDR3 DNA reads as TGCAGTGCTGGGGGAGGGTCCAACGAGCAGTACTTC. Its translation is CSAGGGSNEQYF.

The chain links TRBV20-1 to TRBJ2-7; TRBD2 is a possible D gene (6 bases). The CDR3 contains 13 residues. The germline CDR1 and CDR2 sequences are DFQATT and SNEGSKA (reference sequence). V dropped 6 bases and J dropped 2 bases, with 14 bases sitting between them. The CDR3 loop is CSANGDFTYEQYF. The CDR3 DNA reads TGCAGTGCCAACGGGGACTTTACCTACGAGCAGTACTTC.

The table lists this clonotype with a few counts. J is TRBJ2-7 and V is TRBV20-1; D is ambiguous. CDR3 size: 12 residues. Per germline, CDR1 DFQATT and CDR2 SNEGSKA (reference sequence). Between the trimmed V and J ends, which lost 6 bases and 2 bases, there was a span of 11 bases. The CDR3 region has the DNA TGCAGTGCGGCCGCGGCACCCTACGAGCAGTACTTC. It translates to CSAAAAPYEQYF.

CDR3 in DNA: TGTGCCAGCAGCTTACAGGGACTAGCGGGACGGTATCCAGATACGCAGTATTTT. Amino acids: CASSLQGLAGRYPDTQYF. The chain links TRBV11-2 to TRBJ2-3, with 13 bases matching TRBD2. CDR1 and CDR2 (germline): SGHAT, FQNNGV. Trimming removed 2 bases from V and 4 bases from J; junction bases left unmatched: 9. The CDR3 runs to 18 residues. The whole variable domain, filled in from reference TRBV11-2 and TRBJ2-3, reads EAGVAQSPRYKIIEKRQSVAFWCNPISGHATLYWYQQILGQGPKLLIQFQNNGVVDDSQLPKDRFSAERLKGVDSTLKIQPAKLEDSAVYLCASSLQGLAGRYPDTQYFGPGTRLTVL.

This clonotype was counted at least ten times. V is TRBV12-3 or TRBV12-4 and J is TRBJ1-5; D might be TRBD1 (5 bases). This CDR3 spans 16 amino acids. The ends were cut back, 3 bases at V and 5 bases at J, with 17 bases in the middle. The CDR3 bases are TGTGCCAGCAGTTTCGGGGGTAGCGGCGCGGATCAGCCCCAGCATTTT. It translates to CASSFGGSGADQPQHF.

The V call is TRBV3-1, the J call TRBJ2-2; D is ambiguous. V lost 2 bases and J lost 7, with 14 bases in between. This CDR3 is built from 15 residues. The germline V gene has CDR1 LGHDT and CDR2 YNNKEL (reference sequence). As DNA, the CDR3 is TGTGCCAGCAGCCAAAGGGCCAGGCGGATCGGGGAGCTGTTTTTT. Its translation is CASSQRARRIGELFF.

This clonotype has a handful of counts. Here the CDR3 reads CASSFTGEDVLAKNIQYF. In DNA, the CDR3 is TGTGCCAGCAGTTTTACAGGGGAGGACGTACTAGCCAAAAACATTCAGTACTTC. The V gene is TRBV12-3 or TRBV12-4, the J gene TRBJ2-4; the D gene is possibly TRBD1 (7 bases). The V gene lost 3 bases and the J gene lost 0 bases, with 18 bases spanning the gap. CDR3 length: 18 amino acids.

There are a few counts of this clonotype. V is TRBV5-1 and J is TRBJ1-2, with a tentative D call TRBD1 (5 bases). This CDR3 comprises 16 residues. The germline V gene encodes CDR1 SGHRS and CDR2 YFSETQ. With 0 bases removed from V and 0 bases from J, the gap between germline ends came to 12 bases. Written as DNA, the CDR3 is TGCGCCAGCAGCTTGGAAGGGGCCGGAGCTAACTATGGCTACACCTTC. It codes for CASSLEGAGANYGYTF. Using reference TRBV5-1 and TRBJ1-2 for the parts outside the CDR3, the full variable domain is KAGVTQTPRYLIKTRGQQVTLSCSPISGHRSVSWYQQTPGQGLQFLFEYFSETQRNKGNFPGRFSGRQFSNSRSEMNVSTLELGDSALYLCASSLEGAGANYGYTFGSGTRLTVV.

This clonotype was detected many times. The chain links TRBV29-1 to TRBJ2-5; 9 positions agree with TRBD2. Germline V lookup: CDR1 SQVTM, CDR2 ANQGSEA. With 4 bases clipped from V and 5 bases from J, the junction kept 11 bases outside the gene matches. This CDR3 region has 15 residues. The CDR3 protein is CSVGHGGTSRETQYF. DNA of the CDR3: TGCAGCGTTGGTCACGGTGGGACTAGCAGGGAGACCCAGTACTTC.

The gene calls are TRBV29-1 and TRBJ2-1; 16 nucleotides line up with TRBD2. Germline V gene sequence: CDR1 SQVTM, CDR2 ANQGSEA. V lost 1 base, J lost 5 bases, and 2 bases stayed unmatched. The CDR3 loop spans 16 amino acids. CDR3 DNA: TGCAGCGTTGAAGTTGGGACTAGCGGGAGGGACAATGAGCAGTTCTTC. Its translation is CSVEVGTSGRDNEQFF.